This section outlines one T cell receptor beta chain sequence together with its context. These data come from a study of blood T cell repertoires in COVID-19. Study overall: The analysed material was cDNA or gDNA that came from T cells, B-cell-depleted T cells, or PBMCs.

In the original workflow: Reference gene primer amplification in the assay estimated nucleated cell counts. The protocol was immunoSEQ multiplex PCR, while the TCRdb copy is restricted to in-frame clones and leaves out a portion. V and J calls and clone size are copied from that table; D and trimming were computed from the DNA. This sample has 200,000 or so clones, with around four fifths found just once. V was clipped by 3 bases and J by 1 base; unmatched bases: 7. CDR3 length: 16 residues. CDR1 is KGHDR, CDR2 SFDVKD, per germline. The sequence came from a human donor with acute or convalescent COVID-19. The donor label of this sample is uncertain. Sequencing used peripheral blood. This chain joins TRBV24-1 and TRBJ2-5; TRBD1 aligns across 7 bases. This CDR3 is CATSDPGTDVQETQYF. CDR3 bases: TGTGCCACCAGTGATCCCGGGACAGATGTCCAAGAGACCCAGTACTTC.